Listed below are T cell receptor beta chains from one sample, sequenced in a study of identical twins. TCRdb ran MiXCR on the 5' RACE reads and lists one entry per CDR3 protein. The table lists hundreds of thousands of distinct CDR3 sequences, roughly 7.5% of them singletons. Another study also made use of these data, one on yellow fever vaccine responses in identical twins.

Sequencing was carried out using CD8+ T cells sorted from blood. The receptors here all came from a young woman in good health. Both conserved end residues are part of each CDR3. Each record gives: clone size, J gene, D gene, V gene, CDR3 DNA, CDR3 protein. D genes are given only for firm matches. Not every row has a clone size; where given, it reads once, few, many or a size class.

size: few; J: TRBJ2-1; D: .; V: TRBV3-1; DNA: TGTGCCAGCAGCCAACTAGGCGCAGGGTCGTGGAATGAGCAGTTCTTC; CDR3: CASSQLGAGSWNEQFF
size: many; J: TRBJ1-1; D: .; V: TRBV29-1; DNA: TGCAGCGTTGATGACGAGAACACTGAAGCTTTCTTT; CDR3: CSVDDENTEAFF
size: .; J: TRBJ2-5; D: TRBD2; V: TRBV7-9; DNA: TGTGCCAGCAGCTTCGGTTGGCGGGAGGGTGAGACCCAGTACTTC; CDR3: CASSFGWREGETQYF
size: few; J: TRBJ2-7; D: .; V: TRBV15; DNA: TGTGCCACCAGCAGCCTACTAGGAGGAAACTACGAGCAGTACTTC; CDR3: CATSSLLGGNYEQYF
size: .; J: TRBJ1-3; D: .; V: TRBV5-4; DNA: TGTGCCAGCAGCTTCGGGGATTCTGGAAACACCATATATTTT; CDR3: CASSFGDSGNTIYF
size: .; J: TRBJ2-2; D: TRBD1; V: TRBV24-1; DNA: TGTGCCACCAGTGAGCTGAGACAGGGCAGGACCGGGGAGCTGTTTTTT; CDR3: CATSELRQGRTGELFF
size: many; J: TRBJ2-1; D: TRBD1; V: TRBV27; DNA: TGTGCCAGCAGTTTGACAGGGTTATACAATGAGCAGTTCTTC; CDR3: CASSLTGLYNEQFF
size: few; J: TRBJ2-3; D: TRBD2; V: TRBV20-1; DNA: TGCAGAGTGACTAGCGGATCAGATACGCAGTATTTT; CDR3: CRVTSGSDTQYF
size: few; J: TRBJ2-3; D: TRBD2; V: TRBV27; DNA: TGTGCCAGCAGTTTAGGAGAGCGGGGGGACCAAGATACGCAGTATTTT; CDR3: CASSLGERGDQDTQYF
size: .; J: TRBJ2-1; D: .; V: TRBV6-1; DNA: TGTGCCAGCAGTGACCGGGACGAATACAATGAGCAGTTCTTC; CDR3: CASSDRDEYNEQFF
size: .; J: TRBJ2-7; D: TRBD2; V: TRBV20-1; DNA: TGCAGTGCCAATGAAGCGGGAGACTCCTACGAGCAGTACTTC; CDR3: CSANEAGDSYEQYF
size: .; J: TRBJ2-1; D: TRBD1; V: TRBV6-2/TRBV6-3; DNA: TGTGCCAGCAGTCCAGTTGTCGGTCGACAGGGGAGCTCCTACAATGAGCAGTTCTTC; CDR3: CASSPVVGRQGSSYNEQFF
size: .; J: TRBJ2-5; D: TRBD2; V: TRBV7-9; DNA: TGTGCCAGCAGTTTTCCCGGGGGGCAAGAGACCCAGTACTTC; CDR3: CASSFPGGQETQYF
size: many; J: TRBJ2-7; D: .; V: TRBV6-5; DNA: TGTGCCAGCGGGGTATACGAGCAGTACTTC; CDR3: CASGVYEQYF
size: .; J: TRBJ2-1; D: .; V: TRBV7-8; DNA: TGTGCCAGCAGCTTAGCGATACACGGTAGGAGCTCCTACAATGAGCAGTTCTTC; CDR3: CASSLAIHGRSSYNEQFF
size: few; J: TRBJ2-1; D: .; V: TRBV29-1; DNA: TGCAGCGACGAAAGGGAAAACTACAATGAGCAGTTCTTC; CDR3: CSDERENYNEQFF
size: few; J: TRBJ2-7; D: .; V: TRBV20-1; DNA: TGCAGTGCTAGACCCGATCGGGGGGCAGCCTACGAGCAGTACTTC; CDR3: CSARPDRGAAYEQYF
size: .; J: TRBJ2-7; D: .; V: TRBV7-9; DNA: TGTGCCAGCAGCCCTTGGGACTGGGATTTGTACTTC; CDR3: CASSPWDWDLYF
size: .; J: TRBJ2-1; D: .; V: TRBV7-8; DNA: TGTGCCAGCAGCCCCACCGGGGGGCAGATCGATGAGCAGTTCTTC; CDR3: CASSPTGGQIDEQFF
size: few; J: TRBJ2-3; D: .; V: TRBV27; DNA: TGTGCCAGCAGTCCAGACACTTTCACAGATACGCAGTATTTT; CDR3: CASSPDTFTDTQYF
size: many; J: TRBJ2-5; D: .; V: TRBV7-8; DNA: TGTGCCAGCAGCTTATCCTCCGTACTCAACCACGGAGAGACCCAGTACTTC; CDR3: CASSLSSVLNHGETQYF
size: .; J: TRBJ1-1; D: .; V: TRBV14; DNA: TGTGCCAGCAGCCAAGGTTGGAACACTGAAGCTTTCTTT; CDR3: CASSQGWNTEAFF